The rows below give T cell receptor beta chains drawn from one sample of a study of vaccination effects on CD4 cells after COVID-19. No antigen is known for these receptors. Here immunoSEQ multiplex PCR was the method, and the copy in TCRdb shows in-frame clones only, minus some. The sample records around 50,000 clones, 55% to 75% being singletons. The sample was CD4+ T cells from PBMCs cultured without peptide, taken after COVID-19 vaccination. The receptors originated from a human donor who received a COVID-19 vaccine. CDR3s include the opening cysteine and the closing phenylalanine or tryptophan. D genes are given only for firm matches. The listing skips clone size in some rows; elsewhere it reads once, few, many or a size class.

v_call	clone_size	d_call	j_call	cdr3_aa	cdr3_nt
TRBV11-2	-	TRBD2	TRBJ2-7	CASSPIAGSSYEQYF	TGTGCCAGCAGCCCAATAGCGGGGAGCTCCTACGAGCAGTACTTC
TRBV19	-	-	TRBJ1-5	CASSSWEGTTSPWSQPQHF	TGTGCCAGTAGTAGTTGGGAGGGCACTACCTCGCCTTGGAGTCAGCCCCAGCATTTT
TRBV5-1	-	-	TRBJ1-2	CASSLVGGNYGYTF	TGCGCCAGCAGCTTGGTCGGGGGGAACTATGGCTACACCTTC
TRBV12-3/TRBV12-4	-	-	TRBJ1-2	CASSLAGGPGYTF	TGTGCCAGCAGTTTAGCGGGGGGGCCCGGCTACACCTTC
TRBV7-2	-	-	TRBJ2-3	CASSPGISTDTQYF	TGTGCCAGCAGCCCGGGAATTAGCACAGATACGCAGTATTTT
TRBV19	once	-	TRBJ1-2	CASSIDRAGYGYTF	TGTGCCAGTAGTATAGACAGGGCTGGCTATGGCTACACCTTC
TRBV23-1	once	TRBD1	TRBJ2-2	CASSPALSQGAPGELFF	TGCGCCAGCAGTCCCGCACTTTCACAGGGGGCCCCCGGGGAGCTGTTTTTT
TRBV13	few	-	TRBJ1-2	CASSLGLWANYGYTF	TGTGCCAGCAGCTTAGGCCTTTGGGCAAACTATGGCTACACCTTC
TRBV6-6	few	-	TRBJ2-7	CASSYSLGGPYEQYF	TGTGCCAGCAGTTACTCGTTGGGGGGTCCCTACGAGCAGTACTTC
TRBV6-5	-	-	TRBJ1-2	CASSYSAGGAGYGYTF	TGTGCCAGCAGTTACTCAGCGGGGGGCGCTGGGTATGGCTACACCTTC
TRBV5-1	-	-	TRBJ1-1	CASSLASGGGGEAFF	TGCGCCAGCAGCTTGGCCTCGGGCGGAGGGGGTGAAGCTTTCTTT
TRBV7-9	once	TRBD1	TRBJ1-3	CASSPGTGNHFSGNTIYF	TGTGCCAGCAGCCCCGGGACAGGGAACCATTTCTCTGGAAACACCATATATTTT
TRBV29-1	-	-	TRBJ2-3	CSVVAPAGVVTDTQYF	TGCAGCGTTGTAGCCCCTGCAGGGGTAGTCACAGATACGCAGTATTTT
TRBV5-4	once	TRBD1	TRBJ1-6	CASTMGRDRSPNSPLHF	TGTGCCAGCACTATGGGGCGGGACAGATCGCCGAATTCACCCCTCCACTTT
TRBV14	-	-	TRBJ2-6	CASSQDGSTSGANVLTF	TGTGCCAGCAGCCAAGATGGGTCGACCTCTGGGGCCAACGTCCTGACTTTC
TRBV9	few	-	TRBJ1-5	CASSENWGVGNQPQHF	TGTGCCAGCAGCGAAAATTGGGGTGTGGGCAATCAGCCCCAGCATTTT
TRBV15	-	TRBD2	TRBJ2-3	CATSRGTGGPDTQYF	TGTGCCACCAGCAGAGGAACGGGGGGGCCAGATACGCAGTATTTT
TRBV28	-	TRBD1	TRBJ1-2	CASVRGAGGYGYTF	TGTGCCAGCGTACGGGGGGCAGGGGGATATGGCTACACCTTC
TRBV6-5	-	-	TRBJ1-3	CASSYSRVVSGNTIYF	TGTGCCAGCAGTTACTCTCGGGTGGTGTCTGGAAACACCATATATTTT